The 5 T cell receptor beta chains presented below share a single source sample, sequenced in a study of blood T cell repertoires in COVID-19. TCRdb's table, derived via immunoSEQ multiplex PCR, lists solely in-frame clones and lacks some. The repertoire holds over 250,000 clones, with roughly 83% as singletons. The sample consisted of peripheral blood. The receptor set was obtained from a human donor with COVID-19, enrolled during active disease. The donor label of this sample is uncertain.

This clone has only one observation. The chain uses TRBV28 and TRBJ2-5; possibly TRBD2 for D (5 bases). Germline CDR1 MDHEN, CDR2 SYDVKM. This CDR3 is 17 amino acids long. With 5 bases removed from V and 5 bases from J, the gap between germline ends came to 24 bases. CDR3 loop: CASSTQQSGAGIETQYF. The CDR3 DNA is TGTGCCAGCAGTACACAACAGAGCGGCGCCGGGATTGAGACCCAGTACTTC.

The rearrangement links TRBV5-1 to TRBJ2-7; D might be TRBD1 (8 bases). CDR3 length equals 15 residues. V lost 4 bases, J lost 8 bases, and 22 bases lay in between. Germline values: CDR1 SGHRS, CDR2 YFSETQ. The CDR3 loop reads CASSLQGGLAAQQYF. CDR3 bases: TGCGCCAGCAGCCTACAGGGGGGTCTAGCGGCCCAGCAGTACTTC.

Concerning this clone: This CDR3 is also generated by other DNA sequences in the sample. The chain has TRBV19 and TRBJ1-4; D may be TRBD1 (5 bases). This CDR3 has 14 residues. The germline V gene has CDR1 LNHDA and CDR2 SQIVND (reference sequence). Trimming cost V 5 bases and J 0 bases, with 7 bases left between them. The CDR3 region is CASSWGATNEKLFF. The CDR3 DNA follows: TGTGCCAGTAGTTGGGGGGCAACTAATGAAAAACTGTTTTTT. Full variable domain (remainder filled in from reference TRBV19 and TRBJ1-4): DGGITQSPKYLFRKEGQNVTLSCEQNLNHDAMYWYRQDPGQGLRLIYYSQIVNDFQKGDIAEGYSVSREKKESFPLTVTSAQKNPTAFYLCASSWGATNEKLFFGSGTQLSVL.

The rearrangement links TRBV19 to TRBJ1-1, with TRBD1 matching over 7 bases. The germline gives CDR1 LNHDA, CDR2 SQIVND (reference sequence). The CDR3 is made up of 14 amino acids. With V trimmed by 1 base and J by 6 bases, 5 bases remained unmatched. The CDR3 sequence is CASSIGIRGAEAFF. In DNA form, the CDR3 reads TGTGCCAGTAGTATAGGAATCAGGGGGGCTGAAGCTTTCTTT.

This chain uses TRBV10-3 with TRBJ2-1; 9 positions agree with TRBD2. The CDR3 has 15 amino acids. The ends lost 6 bases at V and 8 bases at J; junction bases unmatched: 11. CDR1 and CDR2 (germline): ENHRY, SYGVKD. The CDR3 DNA follows: TGTGCCATCAGGGCTTCTAGCGGGAAGCGCGATGAGCAGTTCTTC. Protein sequence: CAIRASSGKRDEQFF.